This section outlines one TCR beta chain sequence together with its context. Its antigen remains unidentified. The TRB libraries of cDNA were built by UMI-labeled 5' RACE. With the 5' RACE reads reprocessed, TCRdb shows one record per CDR3 protein and no DNA. The sample table includes roughly 130,000 distinct CDR3 sequences. The entry originates in a study of CXCR3-negative and CXCR3-positive naive CD8 T cells. Points from the study as a whole: Memory cells diverged, while naive CXCR3-positive and CXCR3-negative cells had similar TRBV-TRBJ usage. The TRB CDR3s that CXCR3-positive naive cells carried were more hydrophobic than those of CXCR3-negative naive cells.

All CD8+ T cell subsets were sorted in triplicate at 300,000 cells each. CDR3 length equals 16 residues. J is TRBJ2-2 and V is TRBV21-1; TCRdb lists TRBD1, though no DNA is available to test this call. TRBV21-1 is termed a pseudogene. This receptor was identified in a human donor in good health. Some clones in this sample may be carry-over from other donors' samples. The sequencing sample was made of naive CXCR3+ CD8+ T cells from blood. Subset noted: CD45RO-CCR7+CD27+CD95- naive CD8+ T cells expressing CXCR3 (TNR3+). CDR3 in amino acids: CASIPGGTVNTGELFF.